Listed below are T cell receptor beta chains from one sample, sequenced in a study of blood T cell repertoires in COVID-19. TCRdb's table, derived via immunoSEQ multiplex PCR, lists solely in-frame clones and lacks some. The sample yields tens of thousands of clones, 88% seen once. Sequencing was performed on peripheral blood. The receptors stem from a man older than 75 with acute or convalescent COVID-19. The CDR3 runs from the conserved cysteine through the conserved F or W. Fields, in order: D gene, J gene, clone size, V gene, CDR3 DNA, CDR3 protein. A D gene is named only where the DNA matches it firmly. Size values are once, few and many counts, or a class for expanded clones, and some rows have none.

D: NA
J: TRBJ2-7
size: NA
V: TRBV7-9
DNA: TGTGCCAGCAGCTTAGTACCGGGAGCCTACGAGCAGTACTTC
CDR3: CASSLVPGAYEQYF

D: TRBD2
J: TRBJ2-3
size: NA
V: TRBV6-6
DNA: TGTGCCAGCAGTACCCGTAGCGGGGGAGATACGCAGTATTTT
CDR3: CASSTRSGGDTQYF

D: TRBD1
J: TRBJ1-5
size: NA
V: TRBV5-1
DNA: TGCGCCAGCAGCTTGGGACAGGGTGATCAGCCCCAGCATTTT
CDR3: CASSLGQGDQPQHF

D: TRBD2
J: TRBJ2-1
size: NA
V: TRBV15
DNA: TGTGCCACCAGCAGACCGGGACTAACCTACAATGAGCAGTTCTTC
CDR3: CATSRPGLTYNEQFF

D: NA
J: TRBJ1-4
size: NA
V: TRBV6-5
DNA: TGTGCCAGCAGTCGCCGACAGGCTGGGGATGAAAAACTGTTTTTT
CDR3: CASSRRQAGDEKLFF

D: NA
J: TRBJ2-7
size: NA
V: TRBV10-2
DNA: TGCGCCAGCAGTGAGTCCGGGGATAGCTCCAGAAAGTACTTC
CDR3: CASSESGDSSRKYF

D: NA
J: TRBJ2-1
size: NA
V: TRBV29-1
DNA: TGCAGCGTTGAAGAAGTGGTTCGGGAGCAGTTCTTC
CDR3: CSVEEVVREQFF

D: NA
J: TRBJ2-7
size: few
V: TRBV12-3/TRBV12-4
DNA: TGTGCCAGCAGTTTATCAACTCGCTACGAGCAGTACTTC
CDR3: CASSLSTRYEQYF

D: NA
J: TRBJ1-2
size: NA
V: TRBV11-2
DNA: TGTGCCAGCAGCCGGGATCGCTTCTATGGCTACACCTTC
CDR3: CASSRDRFYGYTF

D: TRBD1
J: TRBJ1-2
size: NA
V: TRBV6-1
DNA: TGTGCCAGCAGTGAATCGGGACAGGGTAGCTATGGCTACACCTTC
CDR3: CASSESGQGSYGYTF

D: NA
J: TRBJ1-5
size: NA
V: TRBV10-3
DNA: TGTGCCATCAGTGATTCCCAGAGCAATCAGCCCCAGCATTTT
CDR3: CAISDSQSNQPQHF

D: TRBD2
J: TRBJ2-3
size: once
V: TRBV3-1/TRBV3-2
DNA: TGTGCCAGCAGCCTTCGCGGGGGGGGCACAGATACGCAGTATTTT
CDR3: CASSLRGGGTDTQYF

D: TRBD2
J: TRBJ2-3
size: once
V: TRBV18
DNA: TGTGCCAGCTCACCACGTAGCGGGAGGGCCGGAGATACGCAGTATTTT
CDR3: CASSPRSGRAGDTQYF

D: TRBD2
J: TRBJ2-7
size: NA
V: TRBV28
DNA: TGTGCCAGCGGGACTAGCGAGACCTCCTACGAGCAGTACTTC
CDR3: CASGTSETSYEQYF

D: TRBD2
J: TRBJ2-2
size: NA
V: TRBV7-2
DNA: TGTGCCAGCAGCTCGTTTGGCGGGGGGACTAACACCGGGGAGCTGTTTTTT
CDR3: CASSSFGGGTNTGELFF

D: TRBD2
J: TRBJ2-1
size: NA
V: TRBV7-8
DNA: TGTGCCAGCAGCTCGGGACTAGCTAGCTCCTACAATGAGCAGTTCTTC
CDR3: CASSSGLASSYNEQFF

D: TRBD1
J: TRBJ2-3
size: once
V: TRBV5-4
DNA: TGTGCCAGCAGAAGCGGACAGGGGGCAAGAGATACGCAGTATTTT
CDR3: CASRSGQGARDTQYF

D: TRBD1
J: TRBJ2-7
size: NA
V: TRBV10-3
DNA: TGTGCCATCACTCGACAGGGTGGGCCCTACGAGCAGTACTTC
CDR3: CAITRQGGPYEQYF

D: NA
J: TRBJ1-1
size: NA
V: TRBV2
DNA: TGTGCCAGCAGTGATATGGGGAGCACTGAAGCTTTCTTT
CDR3: CASSDMGSTEAFF

D: NA
J: TRBJ1-5
size: NA
V: TRBV7-9
DNA: TGTGCCAGCAGCGAGCACCCAGGGATCAATCAGCCCCAGCATTTT
CDR3: CASSEHPGINQPQHF

D: TRBD1
J: TRBJ1-2
size: NA
V: TRBV5-1
DNA: TGCGCCAGCAGCATTGGGACAGGAGAGGGAGGCTACACCTTC
CDR3: CASSIGTGEGGYTF

D: NA
J: TRBJ1-1
size: NA
V: TRBV29-1
DNA: TGCAGCGTTGGAGGGGCAGGGGCCACTGAAGCTTTCTTT
CDR3: CSVGGAGATEAFF

D: TRBD1
J: TRBJ1-5
size: NA
V: TRBV29-1
DNA: TGCAGCGTTGGGACAGGTACGAATCAGCCCCAGCATTTT
CDR3: CSVGTGTNQPQHF

D: NA
J: TRBJ1-2
size: NA
V: TRBV7-2
DNA: TGTGCCAGCAGATTAGCGGGAGGGCCCTATGGCTACACCTTC
CDR3: CASRLAGGPYGYTF

D: NA
J: TRBJ1-5
size: NA
V: TRBV12-2
DNA: TGTGCAAGTCGCTTAGAGCCGGGACTCGGGTTATATCAGCCCCAGCATTTT
CDR3: CASRLEPGLGLYQPQHF

D: NA
J: TRBJ1-5
size: few
V: TRBV28
DNA: TGTGCCAGCAGTTTATCAGGGGATGGTCAGCCCCAGCATTTT
CDR3: CASSLSGDGQPQHF

D: TRBD1
J: TRBJ1-3
size: NA
V: TRBV4-1
DNA: TGCGCCAGCAGCCAGGGTGCAGTTCCTGGACAGGGAGGGTACACCATATATTTT
CDR3: CASSQGAVPGQGGYTIYF

D: TRBD1
J: TRBJ1-2
size: NA
V: TRBV6-8
DNA: TGTGCCAGCAGTTTAGGGACAGGCTTAGCGAAAGGCTACACCTTC
CDR3: CASSLGTGLAKGYTF

D: TRBD1
J: TRBJ1-3
size: NA
V: TRBV15
DNA: TGTGCCACCAGCAAGGGACAGAGCTCTGGAAACACCATATATTTT
CDR3: CATSKGQSSGNTIYF

D: TRBD1
J: TRBJ2-1
size: NA
V: TRBV10-2
DNA: TGCGCCAGCAGTGAACAGGGGGGAACCTACAATGAGCAGTTCTTC
CDR3: CASSEQGGTYNEQFF

D: NA
J: TRBJ1-2
size: NA
V: TRBV15
DNA: TGTGCCACCAGCAGAGGTGGCGGGTCAGAGTCTAACTATGGCTACACCTTC
CDR3: CATSRGGGSESNYGYTF

D: TRBD1
J: TRBJ1-6
size: NA
V: TRBV27
DNA: TGTGCCAGCAGCGGACAGGAGGGCAATTCACCCCTCCACTTT
CDR3: CASSGQEGNSPLHF